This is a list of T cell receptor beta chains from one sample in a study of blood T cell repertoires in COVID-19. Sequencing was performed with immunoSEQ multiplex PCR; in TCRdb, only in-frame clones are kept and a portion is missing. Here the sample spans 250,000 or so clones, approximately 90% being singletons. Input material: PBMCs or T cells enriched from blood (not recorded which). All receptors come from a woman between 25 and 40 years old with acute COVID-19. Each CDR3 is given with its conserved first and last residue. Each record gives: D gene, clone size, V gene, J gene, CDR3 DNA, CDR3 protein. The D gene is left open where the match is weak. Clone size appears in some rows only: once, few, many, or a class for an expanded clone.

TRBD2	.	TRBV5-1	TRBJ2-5	TGCGCCAGCAGCTTGTCTAGCGGGAGGGCCAGTCTTCCGGAGACCCAGTACTTC	CASSLSSGRASLPETQYF
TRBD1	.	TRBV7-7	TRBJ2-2	TGTGCTAGCACCCTATCCGGGACAGGGGACACCGGGGAGCTGTTTTTT	CASTLSGTGDTGELFF
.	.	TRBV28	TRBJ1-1	TGTGCCAGCAGAACAGCAACTGAAGCTTTCTTT	CASRTATEAFF
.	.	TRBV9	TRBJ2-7	TGTGCCAGCAGCGTAGGGTCTGCGGGAATCTACGAGCAGTACTTC	CASSVGSAGIYEQYF
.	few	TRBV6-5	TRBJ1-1	TGTGCCAGCACCAAAGGGGCAGGGAACACTGAAGCTTTCTTT	CASTKGAGNTEAFF
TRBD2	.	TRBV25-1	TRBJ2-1	TGTGCCAGCAGTGCACAGGGACTAGCGGGAGGGCAAGGTGAGCAGTTCTTC	CASSAQGLAGGQGEQFF
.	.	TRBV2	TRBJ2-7	TGTGCCAGCAGTGAACAGGGGATCTCCTACGAGCAGTACTTC	CASSEQGISYEQYF
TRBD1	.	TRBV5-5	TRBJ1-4	TGTGCCAGCAGCTTGATAGCGGACAGGGAAGGAAAACTGTTTTTT	CASSLIADREGKLFF
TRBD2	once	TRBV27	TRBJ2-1	TGTGCCAGCACCCCCCTAGCGGGAGCAGCGTACAATGAGCAGTTCTTC	CASTPLAGAAYNEQFF
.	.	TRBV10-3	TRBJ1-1	TGTGCCATCAGTGAGTTTCCGGGGTCGAACACTGAAGCTTTCTTT	CAISEFPGSNTEAFF
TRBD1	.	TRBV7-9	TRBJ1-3	TGTGCCAGCAGCTATGGGACAGGGGTTTTCGGAAACACCATATATTTT	CASSYGTGVFGNTIYF
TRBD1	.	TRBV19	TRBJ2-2	TGTGCCAGTCCTGATCTAGACAGGGCTAACACCGGGGAGCTGTTTTTT	CASPDLDRANTGELFF
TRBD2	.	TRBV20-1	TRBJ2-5	TGCAGTGCTAGTTGGCTAGCGGGTAAAGAGACCCAGTACTTC	CSASWLAGKETQYF
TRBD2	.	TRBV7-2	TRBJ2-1	TGTGCCAGCAGCTTCCTAGCGGGACCCAATGAGCAGTTCTTC	CASSFLAGPNEQFF
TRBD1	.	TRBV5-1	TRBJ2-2	TGCGCCAGCAGCTTGGATCCAGGGGGAATCACCGGGGAGCTGTTTTTT	CASSLDPGGITGELFF
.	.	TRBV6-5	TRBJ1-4	TGTGCCAGCAGTTCTCAGGGGCTCCTAAATGAAAAACTGTTTTTT	CASSSQGLLNEKLFF
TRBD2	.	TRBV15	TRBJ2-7	TGTGCCACCAGCAGAGAGCTGGGGGGGGTAAACTACGAGCAGTACTTC	CATSRELGGVNYEQYF